This note documents a single T cell receptor (beta chain) sequence. No antigen is known for it. The sample comes from a study of T cell repertoires in cytomegalovirus infection. On the study more broadly: In public TCR beta signatures, there were indications of both CMV infection and matching HLA type.

One entry per CDR3 protein results from TCRdb running MiXCR on the reads. The data contain roughly 500,000 distinct CDR3 sequences, more than 30% of them singletons. CDR3 length: 19 amino acids. Germline CDR1 KGHDR, CDR2 SFDVKD. Trimming at V came to 0 bases and at J to 4 bases, leaving 9 bases not matched to a gene. V and J are TRBV24-1 and TRBJ2-1, with 12 bases identical to TRBD2. This sample comprised cultured PBMCs, obtained from culture after CMV antigen stimulation. The TCR comes from a human donor in good health (CMV status not recorded). Some clones in this sample may be carry-over from other donors' samples. The DNA of the CDR3 is TGTGCCACCAGTGATTTGGTCTCTAGCGGGGGGGGGACATACAATGAGCAGTTCTTC. It encodes CATSDLVSSGGGTYNEQFF.